The clone carrying this TCR beta chain was found many times. The target antigen is unknown. Trimming stripped 3 bases from V and 5 bases from J, with 14 bases between. This CDR3 region has 15 residues. The sample is drawn from a study of early T cells in non-severe SARS-CoV-2 infection. Study-wide context: Sequenced bulk RNA came from whole blood that was unsorted, and chains were unpaired.

Each cDNA molecule carried a unique molecular identifier. TCRdb recomputed calls from the 5' RACE reads with MiXCR, one row per CDR3 protein. The table lists tens of thousands of distinct CDR3 sequences, roughly 7.3% of them singletons. Notes on the study in general: Clonotype matching in VDJdb favored anti-spike CD8 responses and did not capture private and CD4 specificities.

The sample consisted of whole blood. This sequence originates from an adult who was a healthcare worker with PCR-confirmed SARS-CoV-2 infection or an uninfected control (not recorded which). The chain employs TRBV12-3 or TRBV12-4 and TRBJ1-5; perhaps TRBD1 as D (6 bases). The CDR3 sequence: CASSLWGPGHQPQHF. CDR3 nucleotide sequence: TGTGCCAGCAGTTTGTGGGGGCCCGGTCATCAGCCCCAGCATTTT.